The 21 T cell receptor beta chains below were found in one sample sequenced in a study of blood T cell repertoires in COVID-19 (dated by TCRdb to about 2020). Libraries came from the immunoSEQ multiplex PCR assay. TCRdb took over this immuneACCESS table, retaining in-frame rearrangements with V and J assigned. Such tables are incomplete; in checked studies, under half of the missing clones stem from an unresolved V gene, and the remainder is unexplained. For this sample there are tens of thousands of clones; about 85% appear just once. Around 14% of the sample comes from the top ten. The specimen was peripheral blood. These receptors were collected from a human donor in a cohort sampled during active COVID-19.

The chain carries TRBV7-2 and TRBJ2-5, with 9 bases lining up with TRBD1. The germline CDR1 and CDR2 sequences are SGHTA and FQGNSA. The CDR3 contains 15 residues. V dropped 1 base and J dropped 5; count of bases not matched to a gene: 5. The CDR3 reads CASSLEGQGVETQYF. The CDR3, as DNA: TGTGCCAGCAGCTTAGAGGGACAGGGCGTGGAGACCCAGTACTTC.

J is TRBJ1-5 and V is TRBV11-3; weak D call: TRBD1 (6 bases). The length of the CDR3 is 19 residues. Trimming took off 0 bases at V and 6 bases at J, with 24 bases between the two ends. In germline, CDR1 is SGHNT, CDR2 YENEEA. The CDR3 DNA reads TGTGCCAGCAGCTTAGAAGACCGTTTGAGGCAGGGGCACAGTCAGCCCCAGCATTTT. Its translation is CASSLEDRLRQGHSQPQHF.

This rearrangement joins TRBV28 to TRBJ2-5; D might be TRBD1 (5 bases). The CDR3 contains 12 residues. The germline V gene encodes CDR1 MDHEN and CDR2 SYDVKM. V was shortened by 8 bases and J by 6 bases, with 13 bases between the two germline ends. The CDR3 DNA is TGTGCCAGCTCAGACAGCAGGAAGACCCAGTACTTC. Protein product: CASSDSRKTQYF.

The chain combines TRBV16 with TRBJ2-2; the D gene is possibly TRBD1 (6 bases). V gave up 5 bases and J gave up 6 bases, with 16 bases separating them. Germline values: CDR1 KGHSY, CDR2 FQNENV. The CDR3 is 15 amino acids. The CDR3 is CASSSTQGIAGELFF. The CDR3, as DNA: TGTGCCAGCAGCTCAACCCAGGGGATCGCCGGGGAGCTGTTTTTT.

The gene calls are TRBV14 and TRBJ2-5; weak D call: TRBD1 (5 bases). The germline gives CDR1 SGHDN, CDR2 FVKESK. V shed 1 base and J shed 2 bases, with 17 bases lying between them. The length of the CDR3 is 17 residues. DNA of the CDR3: TGTGCCAGCAGCCAAGTGAAATCCTCCAGGGCACAAGAGACCCAGTACTTC. Translation: CASSQVKSSRAQETQYF. Using reference TRBV14 and TRBJ2-5 for the parts outside the CDR3, the full variable domain is EAGVTQFPSHSVIEKGQTVTLRCDPISGHDNLYWYRRVMGKEIKFLLHFVKESKQDESGMPNNRFLAERTGGTYSTLKVQPAELEDSGVYFCASSQVKSSRAQETQYFGPGTRLLVL.

DNA of the CDR3: TGTGCCAGCAGCATAGCGGGAGGGCCGGGGAGAGATACGCAGTATTTT. It specifies CASSIAGGPGRDTQYF. This rearrangement joins TRBV5-5 to TRBJ2-3; TRBD2 matches 11 bases. CDR3 size: 16 residues. Trimming at V came to 4 bases and at J to 5 bases, leaving 9 bases not matched to a gene. The V gene's germline CDR1 is SGHKS and CDR2 YYEKEE (reference sequence).

The chain couples TRBV7-9 to TRBJ2-2, with D maybe TRBD1 (7 bases). CDR1 and CDR2 from the germline V gene are SEHNR and FQNEAQ (reference sequence). CDR3 size: 18 residues. With 5 bases removed from V and 2 bases from J, the gap between germline ends came to 21 bases. CDR3 amino acids: CASSRGTAYRINTGELFF. The CDR3 DNA is TGTGCCAGCAGCCGCGGGACAGCCTATAGGATCAACACCGGGGAGCTGTTTTTT.

The chain joins TRBV7-2 to TRBJ2-2, with D perhaps matching TRBD2 (6 bases). The CDR3 is 15 amino acids. In germline, CDR1 is SGHTA, CDR2 FQGNSA. V was cut by 1 base and J by 5 bases, with 11 bases left in between. The CDR3 coding sequence is TGTGCCAGCAGCTTAGTTATGGGGGGTACCGGGGAGCTGTTTTTT. As protein: CASSLVMGGTGELFF.

The V and J genes are TRBV5-1 and TRBJ2-1, with TRBD2 matching over 10 bases. The CDR3 contains 15 residues. From germline, CDR1 is SGHRS and CDR2 YFSETQ. J was trimmed by 4 bases and V by 5 bases; bases with no gene match: 6. The CDR3 sequence: CASRVAGGRYNEQFF. The CDR3 region has the DNA TGCGCCAGCAGAGTAGCGGGGGGAAGATACAATGAGCAGTTCTTC.

The chain couples TRBV29-1 to TRBJ2-1; 9 nucleotides match TRBD2. J was trimmed by 0 bases and V by 6 bases; bases with no gene match: 9. The CDR3 has 16 amino acids. CDR1 and CDR2 from the germline V gene are SQVTM and ANQGSEA. The CDR3 reads CSVPLLAGASYNEQFF. CDR3 bases: TGCAGCGTGCCTCTTTTAGCGGGGGCCTCCTACAATGAGCAGTTCTTC.

V and J are TRBV11-2 and TRBJ2-1; 9 bases agree with TRBD2. J gave up 0 bases and V 6 bases, and 9 bases lay outside the gene matches. The CDR3 has 17 amino acids. Germline CDR1 reads SGHAT; CDR2 reads FQNNGV. CDR3 loop: CASRGYFSGGSYNEQFF. DNA of the CDR3: TGTGCCAGCAGGGGGTACTTTAGCGGGGGCTCCTACAATGAGCAGTTCTTC. Combining the CDR3 with reference TRBV11-2 and TRBJ2-1 gives the whole variable domain EAGVAQSPRYKIIEKRQSVAFWCNPISGHATLYWYQQILGQGPKLLIQFQNNGVVDDSQLPKDRFSAERLKGVDSTLKIQPAKLEDSAVYLCASRGYFSGGSYNEQFFGPGTRLTVL.

V gene TRBV5-1 combines with J gene TRBJ2-5; 8 nucleotides match TRBD1. CDR3 length: 12 residues. From germline, CDR1 is SGHRS and CDR2 YFSETQ. Trimming took 7 bases from V and 5 from J; bases not matched to a gene: 4. CDR3 DNA: TGCGCCAGCCAACAGGGGGGTGAGACCCAGTACTTC. Its translation: CASQQGGETQYF.

The chain recombines TRBV5-1 with TRBJ1-2; the D gene is possibly TRBD1 (6 bases). CDR1 and CDR2 from the germline V gene are SGHRS and YFSETQ. Deletions cut 4 bases from V and 0 bases from J, with 13 bases between. This CDR3 has 15 amino acids. The CDR3 sequence: CASSTGPITNYGYTF. The CDR3 DNA follows: TGCGCCAGCAGCACAGGGCCAATTACTAACTATGGCTACACCTTC.

The rearrangement links TRBV3-1 (or the pseudogene TRBV3-2) to TRBJ1-2; TRBD1 matches 7 bases. J gave up 0 bases and V 4 bases, and 5 bases lay outside the gene matches. Germline V gene data show CDR1 as LGHDT and CDR2 as YNNKEL (reference sequence). This CDR3 contains 15 residues. The CDR3 DNA follows: TGTGCCAGCAGCCCTCGGACAGGAACTAACTATGGCTACACCTTC. Translating it yields CASSPRTGTNYGYTF.

The rearrangement uses TRBV28 and TRBJ1-2; the D gene is possibly TRBD1 (5 bases). V lost 4 bases and J 1 base, leaving 16 bases between the germline ends. The CDR3 runs 16 residues. CDR1 and CDR2 (germline): MDHEN, SYDVKM. CDR3 DNA: TGTGCCAGCAGTTCCCCCGGGTGGGGGGTTAACTATGGCTACACCTTC. Translation: CASSSPGWGVNYGYTF.

The chain links TRBV5-4 to TRBJ2-1; 9 bases are shared with TRBD2. The CDR3 length is 17 residues. Trimming removed 4 bases from V and 7 bases from J; junction bases left unmatched: 15. Germline V CDR1 and CDR2: SGHNT, YYREEE (reference sequence). The CDR3: CASSPPRGAGGINEQFF. DNA for the CDR3: TGTGCCAGCAGCCCTCCCCGGGGAGCGGGAGGCATTAATGAGCAGTTCTTC.

This chain links TRBV5-1 with TRBJ1-2; 9 nucleotides line up with TRBD1. V shed 2 bases, J shed 6 bases, and the junction held 11 bases outside the gene matches. The CDR3 covers 16 residues. CDR1 SGHRS and CDR2 YFSETQ come from the germline V gene. This CDR3 reads CASSFSQGASLNGYTF. CDR3 DNA sequence: TGCGCCAGCAGCTTTTCACAGGGGGCCTCCCTTAATGGCTACACCTTC.

The genes are TRBV19 and TRBJ2-2; 8 bases are shared with TRBD2. Per the germline V gene, CDR1 is LNHDA and CDR2 is SQIVND (reference sequence). The junction had 10 bases not matched to a gene; V was cut back by 3 bases and J by 4 bases. The CDR3 covers 17 residues. CDR3 loop: CASSIGGAGGPTGELFF. The CDR3 DNA sequence: TGTGCCAGTAGTATTGGCGGCGCGGGGGGCCCCACCGGGGAGCTGTTTTTT.

The rearrangement links TRBV6-5 to TRBJ2-5; maybe TRBD1 (5 bases). Deletions cut 4 bases from V and 7 bases from J, with 7 bases between. This CDR3 contains 11 residues. CDR1 is MNHEY, CDR2 SVGAGI, per germline. In DNA, the CDR3 is TGTGCCAGCAGTTTGGGGCGGACCCAGTACTTC. It specifies CASSLGRTQYF.

This chain joins TRBV29-1 and TRBJ1-1, with 7 bases identical to TRBD1. With 7 bases clipped from V and 1 base from J, the junction kept 9 bases outside the gene matches. This CDR3 is 14 amino acids long. Germline CDR1 reads SQVTM; CDR2 reads ANQGSEA. CDR3 nucleotide sequence: TGCAGCGCCAGAACAGGGGCCTCGAACACTGAAGCTTTCTTT. It codes for CSARTGASNTEAFF.

The chain links TRBV3-1 (or the pseudogene TRBV3-2) to TRBJ2-3, with D possibly being TRBD1 (6 bases). CDR1 is LGHDT, CDR2 YNNKEL, per germline (reference sequence). The CDR3 spans 13 residues. Trimming removed 0 bases from V and 10 bases from J, with 11 bases in between. CDR3 bases: TGTGCCAGCAGCCAAGATCACAGGGCCTCGCAGTATTTT. This sequence encodes CASSQDHRASQYF.